The 25 T cell receptor beta chains below were found in one sample sequenced in a study of T cell repertoires in cytomegalovirus infection (dated by TCRdb to about 2019). TCRdb lists the instrument as Illumina HiSeq 1500. The raw public reads went through TCRdb reprocessing: fastp at Q25, MiXCR clone calling, in-frame beta chains kept. Rows with a matching CDR3 protein are joined into one entry that keeps the most common DNA and genes. The sample has about 160,000 distinct CDR3 sequences on record, about 15% of them singletons. The leading ten clones occupy under 20% of the sample. Sequencing input: CD8+ T cells from PBMCs. The receptors shown here come from a human donor in good health (CMV status not recorded). Some clones in this sample may be carry-over from other donors' samples.

This chain links TRBV6-2 or TRBV6-3 with TRBJ1-6; D perhaps matches TRBD1 (6 bases). The germline V and J ends were trimmed by 2 bases and 6 bases, with 23 bases remaining between them. The length of the CDR3 is 19 residues. Germline CDR1 is MNHEY and CDR2 is SVGEGT. CDR3 sequence reads: CASSYDRRQASSFNSPLHF. CDR3 in DNA: TGTGCCAGCAGTTACGACCGGCGACAGGCCTCCTCTTTTAATTCACCCCTCCACTTT.

The chain carries TRBV27 and TRBJ2-7, with D uncertain. The CDR3 length is 14 residues. With 4 bases removed from V and 0 bases from J, the gap between germline ends came to 10 bases. Per the germline V gene, CDR1 is MNHEY and CDR2 is SMNVEV (reference sequence). The chain's CDR3 is CASSSNLGSYEQYF. The CDR3 DNA follows: TGTGCCAGCAGTTCGAATTTAGGCTCCTACGAGCAGTACTTC.

This clonotype was observed many times. The chain carries TRBV7-8 and TRBJ2-1; TRBD2 is a possible D gene (6 bases). The CDR3 runs 15 residues. In germline, CDR1 is SGHVS, CDR2 FQNEAQ. Deletions cut 4 bases from V and 6 bases from J, with 16 bases between. The DNA for the CDR3 is TGTGCCAGCAGCTGGTCGGGAGCAGACACCAATGAGCAGTTCTTC. Its protein product is CASSWSGADTNEQFF.

The genes are TRBV7-6 and TRBJ2-1; D unresolved. CDR1 is SGHVS, CDR2 FNYEAQ, per germline. The CDR3 has 16 amino acids. The ends were cut back, 2 bases at V and 6 bases at J, with 17 bases in the middle. CDR3 region: CASSLTTYPERNEQFF. As DNA, the CDR3 is TGTGCCAGCAGCTTAACCACCTACCCGGAGCGCAATGAGCAGTTCTTC.

As regards this clonotype: At one end the junction does not follow the germline gene, possibly because of a read error. This chain uses TRBV20-1 with TRBJ1-3; 7 positions match TRBD1. The CDR3 covers 16 residues. Per the germline V gene, CDR1 is DFQATT and CDR2 is SNEGSKA (reference sequence). CDR3: CSAQGAGQLSRNTIYF. In DNA, the CDR3 is TGCAGTGCCCAAGGGGCGGGACAGCTCTCTCGAAACACCATATATTTT.

V gene TRBV4-3 combines with J gene TRBJ2-2; D is unclear. Trimming stripped 3 bases from V and 4 bases from J, with 9 bases between. The CDR3 spans 14 residues. Germline CDR1 is LGHNA and CDR2 is YSLEER. The CDR3 DNA reads as TGCGCCAGCAGCCACTCCACGCGCACCGGGGAGCTGTTTTTT. Protein sequence: CASSHSTRTGELFF.

The rearrangement uses TRBV28 and TRBJ2-4, with D unclear. This CDR3 is 14 amino acids long. Trimming cost V 6 bases and J 1 base, with 10 bases left between them. CDR1 MDHEN and CDR2 SYDVKM come from the germline V gene. This CDR3 reads CASSPERAKNIQYF. As DNA, the CDR3 is TGTGCCAGCAGCCCGGAGAGGGCCAAAAACATTCAGTACTTC.

The chain couples TRBV7-9 to TRBJ2-7; 8 bases are a match to TRBD1. Germline V gene sequence: CDR1 SEHNR, CDR2 FQNEAQ (reference sequence). The V segment lost 5 bases and the J segment 5 bases; nucleotides outside the gene matches: 8. The CDR3 sequence is 14 residues long. The CDR3, as DNA: TGTGCCAGCAGCCACGGACAGGGTGTCCACGAGCAGTACTTC. This codes for CASSHGQGVHEQYF.

A few counts support this clonotype. The DNA for the CDR3 is TGTGCCAGCAGCTTCCGAAATTCACATGAGCAGTTCTTC. Protein: CASSFRNSHEQFF. The gene calls are TRBV7-6 and TRBJ2-1; D is unclear. CDR1 is SGHVS, CDR2 FNYEAQ, per germline. CDR3 length: 13 residues. With 3 bases removed from V and 8 bases from J, the gap between germline ends came to 11 bases. Full variable domain (remainder filled in from reference TRBV7-6 and TRBJ2-1): GAGVSQSPRYKVTKRGQDVALRCDPISGHVSLYWYRQALGQGPEFLTYFNYEAQQDKSGLPNDRFSAERPEGSISTLTIQRTEQRDSAMYRCASSFRNSHEQFFGPGTRLTVL.

J is TRBJ2-1 and V is TRBV28; D call uncertain. CDR1 and CDR2 (germline): MDHEN, SYDVKM. The V and J ends lost 6 bases and 9 bases respectively, with 15 bases between them. CDR3 length: 13 amino acids. CDR3: CASSPDPAGEQFF. CDR3 nucleotide sequence: TGTGCCAGCAGCCCCGACCCAGCCGGTGAGCAGTTCTTC.

The chain carries TRBV10-3 and TRBJ2-5; D remains ambiguous. V lost 0 bases, J lost 6 bases, and 5 bases lay in between. The germline V gene has CDR1 ENHRY and CDR2 SYGVKD. The CDR3 runs 12 residues. CDR3 loop: CAISESEKTQYF. As DNA, the CDR3 is TGTGCCATCAGTGAGTCGGAAAAGACCCAGTACTTC.

The table lists this clonotype with a few counts. The chain uses TRBV6-2 or TRBV6-3 and TRBJ2-7; D remains ambiguous. Germline CDR1 reads MNHEY; CDR2 reads SVGEGT. The CDR3 loop spans 16 amino acids. V lost 0 bases and J 0 bases, leaving 12 bases between the germline ends. Here the CDR3 DNA reads TGTGCCAGCAGTTACTCGGGCAGGTTGAGCTCCTACGAGCAGTACTTC. Amino acids: CASSYSGRLSSYEQYF.

This clonotype appeared a few times. This chain links TRBV6-2 or TRBV6-3 with TRBJ1-1; 7 bases are shared with TRBD1. V shed 7 bases and J 5 bases; nucleotides not matched to a gene: 10. CDR1 is MNHEY, CDR2 SVGEGT, per germline. The CDR3 is 14 amino acids. The CDR3: CASILTGSGTEAFF. As DNA, the CDR3 is TGTGCCAGCATACTGACAGGGTCGGGGACTGAAGCTTTCTTT.

This rearrangement joins TRBV7-2 to TRBJ2-3; 11 bases are a match to TRBD2. The V gene end was trimmed by 3 bases and the J gene end by 4 bases; junction bases not matched to a gene: 6. The CDR3 sequence is 16 residues long. Germline V lookup: CDR1 SGHTA, CDR2 FQGNSA. The CDR3 reads CASSFSGGASPDTQYF. The CDR3, as DNA: TGTGCCAGCAGCTTTAGCGGGGGGGCCTCTCCAGATACGCAGTATTTT. The full variable domain, in which reference TRBV7-2 and TRBJ2-3 provide the parts outside the CDR3, is GAGVSQSPSNKVTEKGKDVELRCDPISGHTALYWYRQSLGQGLEFLIYFQGNSAPDKSGLPSDRFSAERTGGSVSTLTIQRTQQEDSAVYLCASSFSGGASPDTQYFGPGTRLTVL.

In its sample, this clonotype was seen a few times. This chain connects TRBV4-3 to TRBJ2-7; TRBD2 matches 12 bases. The trim removed 4 bases at V and 6 bases at J, leaving 7 bases unmatched. This CDR3 region has 15 residues. Germline V gene lookup returns CDR1 LGHNA and CDR2 YSLEER. The CDR3 sequence is CASSPRTSGDGEQYF. DNA of the CDR3: TGCGCCAGCAGCCCGCGGACTAGCGGGGACGGCGAGCAGTACTTC.

The J gene is TRBJ1-5, the V gene TRBV28, with TRBD1 as a possible D gene (5 bases). Germline lookup yields CDR1 MDHEN and CDR2 SYDVKM. CDR3 length: 16 amino acids. Trimming took off 7 bases at V and 3 bases at J, with 19 bases between the two ends. The CDR3 DNA follows: TGTGCCAGCATTAACTCCATGGGGCCCCCCAATCAGCCCCAGCATTTT. Protein product: CASINSMGPPNQPQHF.

This clonotype was counted a few times. This chain connects TRBV7-9 to TRBJ1-4; 7 bases map to TRBD1. Germline lookup yields CDR1 SEHNR and CDR2 FQNEAQ (reference sequence). The CDR3 contains 15 residues. V lost 6 bases to trimming and J lost 7 bases; unmatched junction nucleotides: 11. This CDR3 reads CASSWDSPRSEKLFF. CDR3 sequence (DNA): TGTGCCAGCAGTTGGGACAGCCCTCGAAGTGAAAAACTGTTTTTT.

This clonotype came up a few times. At one boundary the junction diverges from the germline segment, which might be a read error. The chain recombines TRBV2 with TRBJ1-3; D unclear. The CDR3 consists of 10 residues. The germline gives CDR1 SNHLY, CDR2 FYNNEI. This CDR3 is CASKGRTVLF. The CDR3 DNA follows: TGTGCCAGCAAAGGTCGGACGGTACTTTTT.

This clonotype was detected only a few times. J is TRBJ2-7 and V is TRBV10-3; no firm D call. Trimming removed 3 bases at V and 4 bases at J, with 7 bases between. Germline CDR1 and CDR2: ENHRY and SYGVKD. The length of the CDR3 is 12 residues. CDR3 sequence: CAISDRRYEQYF. For the CDR3, the DNA is TGTGCCATCAGTGATAGACGGTACGAGCAGTACTTC.

This chain links TRBV7-9 with TRBJ1-2; D possibly corresponds to TRBD1 (6 bases). The V gene lost 6 bases and the J gene lost 6 bases, with 8 bases spanning the gap. Germline CDR1 is SEHNR and CDR2 is FQNEAQ (reference sequence). The length of the CDR3 is 11 residues. DNA of the CDR3: TGTGCCAGCAGTTACAGGGATGGCTACACCTTC. Protein: CASSYRDGYTF.

This sequence joins TRBV5-4 and TRBJ2-1; perhaps TRBD1 as D (6 bases). Between the trimmed V and J ends, which lost 0 bases and 6 bases, there was a span of 10 bases. The CDR3 is 14 amino acids. Germline V gene sequence: CDR1 SGHNT, CDR2 YYREEE (reference sequence). The CDR3 here is CASSLGQAINEQFF. In DNA, the CDR3 is TGTGCCAGCAGCTTGGGACAGGCAATCAATGAGCAGTTCTTC.

This clonotype was counted between two and nine times. The chain combines TRBV6-6 with TRBJ1-1, with D tentatively TRBD1 (5 bases). Germline V CDR1 and CDR2: MNHNY, SVGAGI (reference sequence). Between the trimmed V and J ends, which lost 11 bases and 6 bases, there was a span of 10 bases. The CDR3 contains 10 residues. CDR3 region: CAASGAEAFF. The CDR3 bases are TGTGCCGCATCGGGGGCTGAAGCTTTCTTT.

This clonotype was picked up a small number of times. The rearrangement uses TRBV28 and TRBJ2-1; D may be TRBD1 or TRBD2 (5 bases each). The V gene lost 5 bases and the J gene lost 4 bases, with 18 bases spanning the gap. CDR1 MDHEN and CDR2 SYDVKM come from the germline V gene. The length of the CDR3 is 16 residues. The CDR3 DNA sequence: TGTGCCAGCAGTATTACAGGAGGCAGATATTACAATGAGCAGTTCTTC. Its translation is CASSITGGRYYNEQFF. The variable domain in full, completed from reference TRBV28 and TRBJ2-1, reads DVKVTQSSRYLVKRTGEKVFLECVQDMDHENMFWYRQDPGLGLRLIYFSYDVKMKEKGDIPEGYSVSREKKERFSLILESASTNQTSMYLCASSITGGRYYNEQFFGPGTRLTVL.

V and J are TRBV6-1 and TRBJ2-1, with 9 bases fitting TRBD2. Germline V lookup: CDR1 MNHNS, CDR2 SASEGT. The trim removed 6 bases at V and 0 bases at J, leaving 12 bases unmatched. CDR3 length: 18 amino acids. CDR3 amino acids: CASSREASGVRSYNEQFF. CDR3 nucleotides: TGTGCCAGCAGCAGGGAGGCTAGCGGGGTTCGCTCCTACAATGAGCAGTTCTTC.

This clonotype showed up just a few times. The V gene is TRBV23-1, the J gene TRBJ2-7; D possibly corresponds to TRBD2 (6 bases). TRBV23-1 belongs to the ORF category, with a function that is uncertain. The V gene lost 7 bases and the J gene lost 5 bases, with 18 bases spanning the gap. CDR3 size: 14 residues. The CDR3 protein is CASNPGLSDHEQYF. The CDR3, as DNA: TGCGCCAGCAACCCGGGACTTTCAGACCACGAGCAGTACTTC.